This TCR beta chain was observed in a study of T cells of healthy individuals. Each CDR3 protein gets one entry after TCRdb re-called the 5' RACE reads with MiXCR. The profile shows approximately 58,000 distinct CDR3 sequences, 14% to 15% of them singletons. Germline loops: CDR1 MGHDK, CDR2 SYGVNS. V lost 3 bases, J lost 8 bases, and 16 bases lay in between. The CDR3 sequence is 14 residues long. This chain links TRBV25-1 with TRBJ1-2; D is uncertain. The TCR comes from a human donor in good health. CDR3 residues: CASSEGGPTGGYTF. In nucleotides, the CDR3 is TGTGCCAGCAGTGAGGGCGGGCCGACTGGCGGCTACACCTTC.